The rows below give T cell receptor beta chains drawn from one sample of a study of monozygotic twins with cystic fibrosis. The method was immunoSEQ multiplex PCR; TCRdb's version includes in-frame clones alone and lacks a portion of them. The table shows about 32,000 clones, with about 92% occurring only once. Source material: blood. These receptors were obtained from a girl aged 2-10 years with cystic fibrosis. Both conserved end residues are part of each CDR3. A D gene is named only where the DNA matches it firmly. Clone sizes are given selectively: once, few, many, or a class where the clone is expanded.

j_call: TRBJ1-2; d_call: .; clone_size: few; v_call: TRBV15; cdr3_nt: TGTGCCACCAGCAGTCCCGGGACCCAGCGGGTCTATGGCTACACCTTC; cdr3_aa: CATSSPGTQRVYGYTF
j_call: TRBJ1-4; d_call: .; clone_size: once; v_call: TRBV6-6; cdr3_nt: TGTGCCAGCAGTTACACGAAGGGGTTTAATGAAAAACTGTTTTTT; cdr3_aa: CASSYTKGFNEKLFF
j_call: TRBJ2-2; d_call: .; clone_size: .; v_call: TRBV7-2; cdr3_nt: TGTGCCAGCAGCTTAATGGAGAGTACCGGGGAGCTGTTTTTT; cdr3_aa: CASSLMESTGELFF
j_call: TRBJ2-7; d_call: .; clone_size: .; v_call: TRBV7-9; cdr3_nt: TGTGCCAGCGGCGACGGCCGAGGGGCACCCCACGACTTC; cdr3_aa: CASGDGRGAPHDF
j_call: TRBJ1-2; d_call: TRBD1; clone_size: .; v_call: TRBV27; cdr3_nt: TGTGCCAGCAGTCTCGACAGGGGCTATGGCTACACCTTC; cdr3_aa: CASSLDRGYGYTF
j_call: TRBJ1-5; d_call: .; clone_size: .; v_call: TRBV6-1; cdr3_nt: TGTGCCACCCGGGAGGGGCAGCCCCAGCATTTT; cdr3_aa: CATREGQPQHF
j_call: TRBJ2-7; d_call: TRBD1; clone_size: once; v_call: TRBV5-4; cdr3_nt: TGTGCCAGCAGCCCGGGGACAGGGTCCGAGCAGTACTTC; cdr3_aa: CASSPGTGSEQYF
j_call: TRBJ1-3; d_call: .; clone_size: .; v_call: TRBV14; cdr3_nt: TGTGCCAGCAGCCACCAGGGACGAGCAAGTGGAAACACCATATATTTT; cdr3_aa: CASSHQGRASGNTIYF
j_call: TRBJ1-6; d_call: TRBD1; clone_size: .; v_call: TRBV6-5; cdr3_nt: TGTGCCAGCAGTTACTCGACAGGGGTTGAGACACCCCTCCACTTT; cdr3_aa: CASSYSTGVETPLHF
j_call: TRBJ2-3; d_call: .; clone_size: .; v_call: TRBV11-1; cdr3_nt: TGTGCCAGCAGCTCCCCGAGGGGGTTTTTCGATACGCAGTATTTT; cdr3_aa: CASSSPRGFFDTQYF
j_call: TRBJ1-2; d_call: .; clone_size: .; v_call: TRBV30; cdr3_nt: TGTGCCTGGAGTGTAAGGCTTGGCTACACCTTC; cdr3_aa: CAWSVRLGYTF
j_call: TRBJ1-6; d_call: .; clone_size: .; v_call: TRBV7-2; cdr3_nt: TGTGCCAGCAGCCGTGGGGACCTACTCGGGTCACCCCTCCACTTT; cdr3_aa: CASSRGDLLGSPLHF
j_call: TRBJ2-3; d_call: .; clone_size: .; v_call: TRBV30; cdr3_nt: TGTGCCTGGAGTGAGGCTCCCCGGTTGGATACGCAGTATTTT; cdr3_aa: CAWSEAPRLDTQYF
j_call: TRBJ2-7; d_call: TRBD1; clone_size: .; v_call: TRBV11-2; cdr3_nt: TGTGCCAGCAGCTTCGGGGACAGAGCCTACGAGCAGTACTTC; cdr3_aa: CASSFGDRAYEQYF
j_call: TRBJ1-6; d_call: .; clone_size: .; v_call: TRBV5-1; cdr3_nt: TGCGCCAGCAGCTTGGATAAGGCGGATAATTCACCCCTCCACTTT; cdr3_aa: CASSLDKADNSPLHF
j_call: TRBJ2-1; d_call: TRBD2; clone_size: .; v_call: TRBV4-3; cdr3_nt: TGCGCCAGCAGCCAAGAAGACGAGGAACTAGCGGGATACAATGAGCAGTTCTTC; cdr3_aa: CASSQEDEELAGYNEQFF
j_call: TRBJ1-4; d_call: .; clone_size: .; v_call: TRBV19; cdr3_nt: TGTGCCAGTAGTACCCGACGGATGCCTAATGAAAAACTGTTTTTT; cdr3_aa: CASSTRRMPNEKLFF
j_call: TRBJ2-7; d_call: TRBD1; clone_size: .; v_call: TRBV5-1; cdr3_nt: TGCGCCAGCAGCTTCCGGGACAGGGGCTCATGGGAGCAGTACTTC; cdr3_aa: CASSFRDRGSWEQYF
j_call: TRBJ2-7; d_call: .; clone_size: .; v_call: TRBV11-2; cdr3_nt: TGTGCCAGCAGCGATGACAGTCCCTACGAGCAGTACTTC; cdr3_aa: CASSDDSPYEQYF
j_call: TRBJ2-7; d_call: .; clone_size: .; v_call: TRBV2; cdr3_nt: TGTGCCAGCAGCTTGGGGGACGAGCAGTACTTC; cdr3_aa: CASSLGDEQYF
j_call: TRBJ1-1; d_call: TRBD1; clone_size: .; v_call: TRBV4-3; cdr3_nt: TGCGCCAGCAGCCAACTACAGGGGCACACTGAAGCTTTCTTT; cdr3_aa: CASSQLQGHTEAFF
j_call: TRBJ1-1; d_call: TRBD1; clone_size: .; v_call: TRBV9; cdr3_nt: TGTGCCAGCAGGGGTGAGGACAGGGAGAACACTGAAGCTTTCTTT; cdr3_aa: CASRGEDRENTEAFF
j_call: TRBJ1-5; d_call: .; clone_size: .; v_call: TRBV12-5; cdr3_nt: TGTGCTAGTGGTTTGGGACCGACCAATCAGCCCCAGCATTTT; cdr3_aa: CASGLGPTNQPQHF
j_call: TRBJ2-1; d_call: TRBD1; clone_size: .; v_call: TRBV6-1; cdr3_nt: TGTGCCAGCAGTGGGTGGACAGGGAGCTCCTACAATGAGCAGTTCTTC; cdr3_aa: CASSGWTGSSYNEQFF
j_call: TRBJ1-5; d_call: .; clone_size: .; v_call: TRBV28; cdr3_nt: TGTGCCAGCAGTCCCCCCGGGGTGGTGAGCAATCAGCCCCAGCATTTT; cdr3_aa: CASSPPGVVSNQPQHF
j_call: TRBJ2-7; d_call: .; clone_size: .; v_call: TRBV28; cdr3_nt: TGTGCCAGCAGTGCAAGGGGCTACGAGCAGTACTTC; cdr3_aa: CASSARGYEQYF
j_call: TRBJ1-2; d_call: TRBD1; clone_size: once; v_call: TRBV27; cdr3_nt: TGTGCCAGCAGCCTCACTGGAGGGGGCGTCTATGGCTACACCTTC; cdr3_aa: CASSLTGGGVYGYTF
j_call: TRBJ1-1; d_call: .; clone_size: .; v_call: TRBV4-1; cdr3_nt: TGCGCCAGCAGCCAGTTTATAGCCACTGAAGCTTTCTTT; cdr3_aa: CASSQFIATEAFF
j_call: TRBJ2-5; d_call: .; clone_size: .; v_call: TRBV5-1; cdr3_nt: TGCGCCAGCAGCTTGGAGGCAGCTCAAGAGACCCAGTACTTC; cdr3_aa: CASSLEAAQETQYF
j_call: TRBJ1-2; d_call: TRBD1; clone_size: .; v_call: TRBV7-9; cdr3_nt: TGTGCCAGCAGCTTAAACTTGGACAGGAGAGTTTATGGCTACACCTTC; cdr3_aa: CASSLNLDRRVYGYTF
j_call: TRBJ1-5; d_call: .; clone_size: .; v_call: TRBV5-6; cdr3_nt: TGTGCCAGCAGCTTGGGATCAGACATCTATCAGCCCCAGCATTTT; cdr3_aa: CASSLGSDIYQPQHF
j_call: TRBJ2-2; d_call: TRBD1; clone_size: .; v_call: TRBV30; cdr3_nt: TGTGCCTGGAGAAGTACAGGGGGCATCACCGGGGAGCTGTTTTTT; cdr3_aa: CAWRSTGGITGELFF
j_call: TRBJ2-7; d_call: .; clone_size: .; v_call: TRBV7-2; cdr3_nt: TGTGCCAGCAGCTTAGGGACCGGTGCGCGCTACGAGCAGTACTTC; cdr3_aa: CASSLGTGARYEQYF
j_call: TRBJ1-3; d_call: .; clone_size: few; v_call: TRBV9; cdr3_nt: TGTGCCAGCAGCACGCAACAGGGACGGTTGGGAAACACCATATATTTT; cdr3_aa: CASSTQQGRLGNTIYF
j_call: TRBJ2-1; d_call: TRBD2; clone_size: .; v_call: TRBV4-1; cdr3_nt: TGCGCCAGCAGCCCGCTTAGCGGGAGGGACTACAATGAGCAGTTCTTC; cdr3_aa: CASSPLSGRDYNEQFF
j_call: TRBJ1-1; d_call: .; clone_size: .; v_call: TRBV4-1; cdr3_nt: TGCGCCAGCAGCCAAGGTCCTGGACAGACTGAAGCTTTCTTT; cdr3_aa: CASSQGPGQTEAFF
j_call: TRBJ1-2; d_call: .; clone_size: .; v_call: TRBV5-4; cdr3_nt: TGTGCCAGCAGTGCGGGCAGAGGCTATGGCTACACCTTC; cdr3_aa: CASSAGRGYGYTF
j_call: TRBJ1-5; d_call: TRBD1; clone_size: .; v_call: TRBV6-1; cdr3_nt: TGTGCCAGCAGTGAAGGGGACAGCCGTTATAGCAATCAGCCCCAGCATTTT; cdr3_aa: CASSEGDSRYSNQPQHF
j_call: TRBJ2-5; d_call: .; clone_size: .; v_call: TRBV9; cdr3_nt: TGTGCCAGCAGCGTAGCCGGTGTCCAAGAGACCCAGTACTTC; cdr3_aa: CASSVAGVQETQYF
j_call: TRBJ2-1; d_call: .; clone_size: .; v_call: TRBV5-6; cdr3_nt: TGTGCCAGCAGCTTGAAACGGGGTGATCCTGGATTCTTC; cdr3_aa: CASSLKRGDPGFF
j_call: TRBJ1-2; d_call: .; clone_size: .; v_call: TRBV5-4; cdr3_nt: TGTGCCAGCAGCTTAACCGATTCCCCTAACTATGGCTACACCTTC; cdr3_aa: CASSLTDSPNYGYTF
j_call: TRBJ1-2; d_call: .; clone_size: .; v_call: TRBV27; cdr3_nt: TGTGCCAGCAGTTTAGGACGGGGTCGGGGCTACACCTTC; cdr3_aa: CASSLGRGRGYTF